This T cell receptor beta chain was profiled in a study of response to subunit inactivated influenza vaccine. TCRdb used MiXCR to reprocess the RT-PCR reads, holding one entry per CDR3 protein. The profile shows about 540,000 distinct CDR3 sequences, under 30% of them singletons. Germline V gene lookup returns CDR1 MNHEY and CDR2 SVGEGT. This CDR3 spans 15 amino acids. The trim removed 5 bases at V and 4 bases at J, leaving 7 bases unmatched. These same records also appear under a second study, on T cells expressing NK-cell markers. That publication notes: With UMIs, 5'RACE template switching was used to make TCR beta cDNA. Sequencing covered eight donors, seven HCMV-seropositive and one seronegative. In about six donors, dominant CD3+CD56+NKG2C+ clones formed about 1.0-7.0% of CD8+ cells. The CD3+CD56-NKG2C+ fraction of a few donors was also led by these clonotypes.

The source was CD4+ T cells sorted from PBMCs, collected about 12 days after vaccination. The chain has TRBV6-2 or TRBV6-3 and TRBJ2-1; 8 bases map to TRBD1. This clonotype was obtained from a man aged 50 to 59 who received an inactivated influenza vaccine. The CDR3 coding sequence is TGTGCCAGCAGTCAAAGACAGGGGTCGTACAATGAGCAGTTCTTC. Translation: CASSQRQGSYNEQFF.